These T cell receptor beta chains were read from a single sample in a study of read filtering for tumor transcriptome and immune sequencing. A single record per CDR3 protein comes from TCRdb applying MiXCR to the reads. The table includes 90,000 to 95,000 distinct CDR3 sequences, 20% to 25% detected once. Sequenced input: a population of CD138-negative cells sorted from bone marrow. All receptors come from a donor aged 40 or older with multiple myeloma. The CDR3 runs from the conserved cysteine through the conserved F or W. A D gene is named only where the DNA matches it firmly. Not all rows give a size; the values are once, few, many and, for expanded clones, a class.

clone_size	j_call	v_call	d_call	cdr3_aa	cdr3_nt
many	TRBJ2-7	TRBV28	.	CASSLAWEQYF	TGTGCCAGCAGTTTGGCTTGGGAGCAGTACTTC
many	TRBJ2-1	TRBV28	.	CASSLLGNEQFF	TGTGCCAGCAGCTTATTGGGCAATGAGCAGTTCTTC
.	TRBJ2-1	TRBV7-8	.	CASSPKTPTYNEQFF	TGTGCCAGCAGCCCTAAGACTCCTACCTACAATGAGCAGTTCTTC
.	TRBJ2-7	TRBV5-1	.	CASSLDAGLYEQYF	TGCGCCAGCAGCTTGGATGCAGGCCTCTACGAGCAGTACTTC
many	TRBJ1-1	TRBV5-1	.	CASSLRGAMNTEAFF	TGCGCCAGCAGCTTGAGGGGGGCTATGAACACTGAAGCTTTCTTT
many	TRBJ2-3	TRBV30	.	CAWSVRPDTQYF	TGTGCCTGGAGTGTACGTCCAGATACGCAGTATTTT
few	TRBJ2-5	TRBV7-9	.	CASSLSGLETQYF	TGTGCCAGCAGCTTATCGGGGTTGGAGACCCAGTACTTC
many	TRBJ2-6	TRBV30	.	CAWSSGANVLTF	TGTGCCTGGAGCTCTGGGGCCAACGTCCTGACTTTC
many	TRBJ1-5	TRBV6-1	.	CASSDAQRGRNQPQHF	TGTGCCAGCTCAGATGCCCAAAGGGGTCGCAATCAGCCCCAGCATTTT
.	TRBJ1-5	TRBV29-1	TRBD1	CSAVTGGSNQPQHF	TGCAGCGCCGTGACAGGGGGAAGCAATCAGCCCCAGCATTTT
many	TRBJ2-7	TRBV20-1	.	CSARLGARYEQYF	TGCAGTGCTAGGTTGGGGGCAAGGTACGAGCAGTACTTC
.	TRBJ2-1	TRBV20-1	.	CSARDQDAGRYNEQFF	TGCAGTGCTAGAGATCAGGACGCCGGCCGCTACAATGAGCAGTTCTTC
many	TRBJ2-5	TRBV11-2	.	CASSRAYQETQYF	TGTGCCAGCAGCCGTGCGTACCAAGAGACCCAGTACTTC
many	TRBJ2-4	TRBV5-1	.	CASSLGAGPRGIQYF	TGCGCCAGCAGCTTGGGTGCAGGCCCCCGAGGGATTCAGTACTTC
.	TRBJ2-1	TRBV9	.	CASSVSGTPSNNEQFF	TGTGCCAGCAGCGTTTCCGGGACACCTTCAAACAATGAGCAGTTCTTC
many	TRBJ2-5	TRBV29-1	TRBD1	CSVASTQGKETQYF	TGCAGCGTTGCCTCTACACAGGGGAAAGAGACCCAGTACTTC
many	TRBJ2-2	TRBV5-4	.	CAARAVNTGELFF	TGTGCAGCAAGGGCAGTCAACACCGGGGAGCTGTTTTTT
many	TRBJ1-6	TRBV27	.	CASSSRNSPLHF	TGTGCCAGCAGTTCCCGTAATTCACCCCTCCACTTT
many	TRBJ1-1	TRBV7-9	.	CASNSPQVEAFF	TGTGCCAGCAACTCACCCCAAGTTGAAGCTTTCTTT
.	TRBJ2-3	TRBV27	TRBD1	CASIPQQGGTDTQYF	TGTGCCAGCATCCCCCAGCAGGGGGGCACAGATACGCAGTATTTT
many	TRBJ2-7	TRBV7-9	.	CASSLGGKTDYEQYF	TGTGCCAGCAGCTTAGGGGGGAAGACGGATTACGAGCAGTACTTC
.	TRBJ2-5	TRBV7-9	TRBD2	CASSWGSSGGLQETQYF	TGTGCCAGCAGCTGGGGGAGTAGCGGGGGATTACAAGAGACCCAGTACTTC
many	TRBJ2-2	TRBV5-1	.	CASSLAEQGGTGELFF	TGCGCCAGCAGCTTGGCCGAGCAGGGCGGCACCGGGGAGCTGTTTTTT